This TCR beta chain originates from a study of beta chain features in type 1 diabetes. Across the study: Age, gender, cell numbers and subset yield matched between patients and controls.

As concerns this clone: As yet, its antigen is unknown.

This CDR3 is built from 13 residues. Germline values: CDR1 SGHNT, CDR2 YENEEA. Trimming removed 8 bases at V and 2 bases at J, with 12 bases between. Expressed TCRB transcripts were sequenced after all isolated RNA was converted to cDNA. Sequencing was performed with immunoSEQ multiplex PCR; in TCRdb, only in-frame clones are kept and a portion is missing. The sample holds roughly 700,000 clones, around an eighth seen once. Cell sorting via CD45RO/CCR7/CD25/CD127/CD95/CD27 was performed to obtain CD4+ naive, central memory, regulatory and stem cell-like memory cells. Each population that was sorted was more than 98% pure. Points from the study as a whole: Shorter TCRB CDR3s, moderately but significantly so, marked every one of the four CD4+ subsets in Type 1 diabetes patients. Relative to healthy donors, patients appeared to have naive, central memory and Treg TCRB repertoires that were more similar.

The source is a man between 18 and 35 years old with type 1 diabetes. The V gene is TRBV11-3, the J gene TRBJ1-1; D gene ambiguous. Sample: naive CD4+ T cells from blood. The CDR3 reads CASRPSFNTEAFF. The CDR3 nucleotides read TGTGCCAGCCGACCGTCTTTCAACACTGAAGCTTTCTTT.